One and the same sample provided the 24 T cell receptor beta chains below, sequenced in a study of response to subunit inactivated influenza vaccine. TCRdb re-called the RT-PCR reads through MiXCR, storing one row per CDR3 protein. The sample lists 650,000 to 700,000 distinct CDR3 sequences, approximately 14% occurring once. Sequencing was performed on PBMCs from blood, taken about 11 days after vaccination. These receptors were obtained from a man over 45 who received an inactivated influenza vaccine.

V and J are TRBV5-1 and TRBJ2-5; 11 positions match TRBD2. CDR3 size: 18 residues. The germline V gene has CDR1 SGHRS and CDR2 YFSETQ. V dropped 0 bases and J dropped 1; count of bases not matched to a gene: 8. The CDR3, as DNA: TGCGCCAGCAGCTTGGGAATCCTAGCGGGGGGTGTCCAAGAGACCCAGTACTTC. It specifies CASSLGILAGGVQETQYF.

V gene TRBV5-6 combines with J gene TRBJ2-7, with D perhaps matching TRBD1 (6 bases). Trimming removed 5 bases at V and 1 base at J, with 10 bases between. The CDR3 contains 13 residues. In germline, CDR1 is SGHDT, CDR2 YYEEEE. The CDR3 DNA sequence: TGTGCCAGCAGAATTCAGGGGTCCTACGAGCAGTACTTC. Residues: CASRIQGSYEQYF.

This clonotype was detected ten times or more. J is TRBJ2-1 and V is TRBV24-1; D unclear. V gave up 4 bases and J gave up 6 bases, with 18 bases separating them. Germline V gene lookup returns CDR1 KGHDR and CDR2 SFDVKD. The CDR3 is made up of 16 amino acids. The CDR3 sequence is CATSDSPGKRANEQFF. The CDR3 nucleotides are TGTGCCACCAGTGACTCCCCAGGCAAAAGGGCCAATGAGCAGTTCTTC.

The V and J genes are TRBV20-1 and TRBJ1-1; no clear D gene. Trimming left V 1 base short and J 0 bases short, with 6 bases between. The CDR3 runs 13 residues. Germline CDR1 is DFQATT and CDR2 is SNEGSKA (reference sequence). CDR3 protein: CSARVVVNTEAFF. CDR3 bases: TGCAGTGCTAGAGTTGTGGTGAACACTGAAGCTTTCTTT.

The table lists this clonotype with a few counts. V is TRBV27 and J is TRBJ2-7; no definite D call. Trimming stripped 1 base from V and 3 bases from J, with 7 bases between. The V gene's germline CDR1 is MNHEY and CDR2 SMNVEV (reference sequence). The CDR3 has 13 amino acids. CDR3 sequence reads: CASSLFTDYEQYF. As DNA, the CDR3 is TGTGCCAGCAGTTTATTTACAGACTACGAGCAGTACTTC.

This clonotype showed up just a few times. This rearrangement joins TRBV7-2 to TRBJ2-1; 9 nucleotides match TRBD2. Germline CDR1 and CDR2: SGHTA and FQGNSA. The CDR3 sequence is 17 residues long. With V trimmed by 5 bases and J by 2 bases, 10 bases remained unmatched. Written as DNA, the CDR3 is TGTGCCAGCAGCCCAGGATACGGACTAGCGACCTACAATGAGCAGTTCTTC. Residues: CASSPGYGLATYNEQFF. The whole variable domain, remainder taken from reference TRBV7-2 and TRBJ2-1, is GAGVSQSPSNKVTEKGKDVELRCDPISGHTALYWYRQSLGQGLEFLIYFQGNSAPDKSGLPSDRFSAERTGGSVSTLTIQRTQQEDSAVYLCASSPGYGLATYNEQFFGPGTRLTVL.

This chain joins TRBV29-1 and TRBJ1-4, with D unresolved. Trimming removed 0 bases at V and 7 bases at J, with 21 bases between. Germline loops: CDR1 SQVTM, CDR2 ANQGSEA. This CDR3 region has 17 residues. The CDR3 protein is CSVEDLGQTSTVEKLFF. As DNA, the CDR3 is TGCAGCGTTGAAGATCTTGGCCAGACCAGCACGGTTGAAAAACTGTTTTTT.

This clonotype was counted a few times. The CDR3 loop reads CASSPAQGGTTDTQYF. In nucleotides, the CDR3 is TGTGCCAGCAGCCCGGCCCAGGGAGGGACCACAGATACGCAGTATTTT. V gene TRBV9 combines with J gene TRBJ2-3; 7 positions match TRBD2. This CDR3 contains 16 residues. The ends lost 4 bases at V and 2 bases at J; junction bases unmatched: 10. Germline V gives CDR1 SGDLS, CDR2 YYNGEE.

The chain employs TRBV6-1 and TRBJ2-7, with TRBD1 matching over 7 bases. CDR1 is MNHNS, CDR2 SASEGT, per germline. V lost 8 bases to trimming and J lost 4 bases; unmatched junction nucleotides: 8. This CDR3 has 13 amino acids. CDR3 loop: CASARDRLYEQYF. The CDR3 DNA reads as TGTGCCAGCGCCCGGGACAGACTTTACGAGCAGTACTTC.

Here the CDR3 reads CASSGEGAGNQPQHF. The CDR3, as DNA: TGTGCCAGCAGCGGGGAGGGAGCGGGCAATCAGCCCCAGCATTTT. The chain links TRBV28 to TRBJ1-5, with D unresolved. There are 15 residues in the CDR3. Between the trimmed V and J ends, which lost 6 bases and 2 bases, there was a span of 14 bases. Germline V gives CDR1 MDHEN, CDR2 SYDVKM.

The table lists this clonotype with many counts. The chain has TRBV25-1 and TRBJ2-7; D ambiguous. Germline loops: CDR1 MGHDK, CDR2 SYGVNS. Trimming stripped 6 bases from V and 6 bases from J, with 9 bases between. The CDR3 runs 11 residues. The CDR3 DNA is TGTGCCAGCAGCCCCGGTGTCGAGCAGTACTTC. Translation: CASSPGVEQYF.

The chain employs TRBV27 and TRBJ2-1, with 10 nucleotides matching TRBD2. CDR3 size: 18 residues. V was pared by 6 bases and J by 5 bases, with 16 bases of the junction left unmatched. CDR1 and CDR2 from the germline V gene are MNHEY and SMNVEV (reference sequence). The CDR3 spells CASSPFSLLAGRNNEQFF. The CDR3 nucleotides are TGTGCCAGCAGCCCTTTTTCCTTACTAGCGGGGAGGAACAATGAGCAGTTCTTC.

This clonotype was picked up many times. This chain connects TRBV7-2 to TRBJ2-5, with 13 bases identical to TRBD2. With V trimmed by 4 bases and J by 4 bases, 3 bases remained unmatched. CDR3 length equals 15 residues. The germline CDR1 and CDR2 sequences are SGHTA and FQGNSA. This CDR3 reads CASSSTSGGAETQYF. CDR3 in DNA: TGTGCCAGCAGCTCAACTAGCGGGGGGGCAGAGACCCAGTACTTC.

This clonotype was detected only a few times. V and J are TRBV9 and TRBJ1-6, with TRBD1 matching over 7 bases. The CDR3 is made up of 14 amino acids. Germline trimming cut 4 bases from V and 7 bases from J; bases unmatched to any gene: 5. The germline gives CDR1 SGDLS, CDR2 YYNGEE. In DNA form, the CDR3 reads TGTGCCAGCAGCCCCCCAGGGGGGAATTCACCCCTCCACTTT. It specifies CASSPPGGNSPLHF.

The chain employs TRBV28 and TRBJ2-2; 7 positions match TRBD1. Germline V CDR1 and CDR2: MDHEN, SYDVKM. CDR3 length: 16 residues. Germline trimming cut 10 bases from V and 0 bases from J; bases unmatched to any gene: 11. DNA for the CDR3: TGTGCCACACGACAGGACAGGCCTACGAACACCGGGGAGCTGTTTTTT. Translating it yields CATRQDRPTNTGELFF.

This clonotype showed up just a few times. The DNA for the CDR3 is TGTGCCACCGTTAAACGGGGGGCCCTAATTGATACGCAGTATTTT. Translation: CATVKRGALIDTQYF. The chain links TRBV27 to TRBJ2-3, with D possibly being TRBD2 (7 bases). The CDR3 covers 15 residues. Germline loops: CDR1 MNHEY, CDR2 SMNVEV (reference sequence). Trimming pared 10 bases from V and 6 bases from J, leaving 23 bases between.

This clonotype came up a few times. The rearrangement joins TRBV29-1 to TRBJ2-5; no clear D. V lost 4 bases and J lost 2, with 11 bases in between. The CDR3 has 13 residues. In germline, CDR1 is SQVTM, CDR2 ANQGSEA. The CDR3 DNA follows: TGCAGCGTTGTCTCCGGCTATCAAGAGACCCAGTACTTC. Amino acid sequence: CSVVSGYQETQYF.

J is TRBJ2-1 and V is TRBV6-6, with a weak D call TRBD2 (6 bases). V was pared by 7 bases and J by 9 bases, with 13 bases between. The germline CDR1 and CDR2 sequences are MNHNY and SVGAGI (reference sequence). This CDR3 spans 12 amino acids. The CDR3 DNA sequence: TGTGCCAGCACCACAACCGGGGGTGAGCAGTTCTTC. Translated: CASTTTGGEQFF.

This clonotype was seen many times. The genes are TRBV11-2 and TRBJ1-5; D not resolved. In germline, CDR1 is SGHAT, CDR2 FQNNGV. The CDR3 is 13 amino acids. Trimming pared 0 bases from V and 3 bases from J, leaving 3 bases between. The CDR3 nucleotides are TGTGCCAGCAGCTTAGACTTCAATCAGCCCCAGCATTTT. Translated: CASSLDFNQPQHF.

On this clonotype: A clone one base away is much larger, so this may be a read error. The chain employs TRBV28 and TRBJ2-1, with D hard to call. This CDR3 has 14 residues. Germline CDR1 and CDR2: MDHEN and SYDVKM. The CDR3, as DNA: TGTGCCGGCAGCCGCCCCCTATGGTACAATGAGCAGTTCTTC. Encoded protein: CAGSRPLWYNEQFF.

The CDR3 region is CSLALRDSVRDTQYF. CDR3 DNA sequence: TGCAGCCTTGCACTCCGGGACTCAGTTAGGGATACGCAGTATTTT. V gene TRBV29-1 combines with J gene TRBJ2-3; TRBD2 is a possible D gene (6 bases). This CDR3 has 15 amino acids. CDR1 is SQVTM and CDR2 is ANQGSEA in the germline V gene. V was trimmed by 8 bases and J by 6 bases, leaving 24 bases between them.

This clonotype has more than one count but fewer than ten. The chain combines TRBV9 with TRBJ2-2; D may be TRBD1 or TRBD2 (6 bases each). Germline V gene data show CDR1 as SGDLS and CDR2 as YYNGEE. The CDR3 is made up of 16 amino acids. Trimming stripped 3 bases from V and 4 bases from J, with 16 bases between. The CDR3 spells CASSASRGPVTGELFF. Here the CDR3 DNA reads TGTGCCAGCAGCGCCTCCCGGGGGCCGGTCACCGGGGAGCTGTTTTTT.

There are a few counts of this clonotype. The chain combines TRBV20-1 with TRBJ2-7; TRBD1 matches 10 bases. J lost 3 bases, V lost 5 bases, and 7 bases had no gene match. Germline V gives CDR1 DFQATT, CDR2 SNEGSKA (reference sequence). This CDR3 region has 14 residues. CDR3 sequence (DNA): TGCAGTGCTGCGTCCGGGACAGGGGTCTACGAGCAGTACTTC. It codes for CSAASGTGVYEQYF.

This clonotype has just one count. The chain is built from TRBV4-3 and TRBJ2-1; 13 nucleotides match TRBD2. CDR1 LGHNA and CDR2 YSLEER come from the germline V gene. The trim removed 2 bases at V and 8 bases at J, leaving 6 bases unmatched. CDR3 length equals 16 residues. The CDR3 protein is CASSQRTSGRLDEQFF. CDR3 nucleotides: TGCGCCAGCAGCCAACGGACTAGCGGGAGATTAGATGAGCAGTTCTTC.